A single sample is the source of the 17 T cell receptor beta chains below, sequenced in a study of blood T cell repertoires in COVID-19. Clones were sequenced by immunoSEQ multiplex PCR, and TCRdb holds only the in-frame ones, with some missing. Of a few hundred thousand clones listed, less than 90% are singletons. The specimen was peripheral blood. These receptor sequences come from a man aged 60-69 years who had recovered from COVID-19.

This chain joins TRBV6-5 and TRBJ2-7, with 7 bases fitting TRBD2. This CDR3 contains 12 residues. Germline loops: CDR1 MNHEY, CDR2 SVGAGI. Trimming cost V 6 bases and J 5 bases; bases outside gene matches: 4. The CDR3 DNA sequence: TGTGCCAGCAGCCGAACTAGCGACGAGCAGTACTTC. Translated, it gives CASSRTSDEQYF.

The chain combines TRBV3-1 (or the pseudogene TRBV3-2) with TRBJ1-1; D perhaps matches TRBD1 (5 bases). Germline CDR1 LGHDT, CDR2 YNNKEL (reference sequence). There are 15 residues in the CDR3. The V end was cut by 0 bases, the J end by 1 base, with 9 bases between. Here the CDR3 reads CASSQDGTWNTEAFF. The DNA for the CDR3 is TGTGCCAGCAGCCAAGATGGGACTTGGAACACTGAAGCTTTCTTT.

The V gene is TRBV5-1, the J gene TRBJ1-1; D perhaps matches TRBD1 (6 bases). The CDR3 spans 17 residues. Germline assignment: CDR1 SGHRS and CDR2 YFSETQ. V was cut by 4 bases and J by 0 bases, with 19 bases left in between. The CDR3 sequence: CASSRGDTGPMNTEAFF. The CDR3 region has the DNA TGCGCCAGCAGCCGTGGTGACACAGGGCCGATGAACACTGAAGCTTTCTTT.

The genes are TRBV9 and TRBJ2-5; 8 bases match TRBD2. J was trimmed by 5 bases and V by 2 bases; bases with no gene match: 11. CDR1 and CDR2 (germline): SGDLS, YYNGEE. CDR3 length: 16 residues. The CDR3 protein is CASSVGLAGGTETQYF. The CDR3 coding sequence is TGTGCCAGCAGCGTGGGGTTGGCGGGGGGTACCGAGACCCAGTACTTC. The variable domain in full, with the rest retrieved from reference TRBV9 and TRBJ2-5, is DSGVTQTPKHLITATGQRVTLRCSPRSGDLSVYWYQQSLDQGLQFLIQYYNGEERAKGNILERFSAQQFPDLHSELNLSSLELGDSALYFCASSVGLAGGTETQYFGPGTRLLVL.

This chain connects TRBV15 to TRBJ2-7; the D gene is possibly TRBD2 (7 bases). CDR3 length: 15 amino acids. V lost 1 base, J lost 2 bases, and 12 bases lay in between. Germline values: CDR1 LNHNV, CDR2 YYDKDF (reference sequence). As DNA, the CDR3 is TGTGCCACCAGCAGAGTAAGGGGGGGACCCTACGAGCAGTACTTC. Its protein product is CATSRVRGGPYEQYF.

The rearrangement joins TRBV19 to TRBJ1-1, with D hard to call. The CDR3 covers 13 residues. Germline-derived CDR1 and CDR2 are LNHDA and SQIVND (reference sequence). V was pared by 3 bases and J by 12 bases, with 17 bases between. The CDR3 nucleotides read TGTGCCAGTAGTATTCGCGGAGGAACTCAGCCTTTCTTT. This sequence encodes CASSIRGGTQPFF. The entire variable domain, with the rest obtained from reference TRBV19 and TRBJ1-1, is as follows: DGGITQSPKYLFRKEGQNVTLSCEQNLNHDAMYWYRQDPGQGLRLIYYSQIVNDFQKGDIAEGYSVSREKKESFPLTVTSAQKNPTAFYLCASSIRGGTQPFFGQGTRLTVV.

CDR3: CASSKSAASGRFGTDTQYF. In DNA, the CDR3 is TGCGCCAGCAGTAAGAGCGCGGCTAGCGGGAGGTTTGGAACAGATACGCAGTATTTT. This chain connects TRBV10-2 to TRBJ2-3; the match to TRBD2 covers 11 bases. V lost 5 bases and J lost 3; bases outside the gene matches: 16. The CDR3 totals 19 residues. In germline, CDR1 is WSHSY, CDR2 SAAADI.

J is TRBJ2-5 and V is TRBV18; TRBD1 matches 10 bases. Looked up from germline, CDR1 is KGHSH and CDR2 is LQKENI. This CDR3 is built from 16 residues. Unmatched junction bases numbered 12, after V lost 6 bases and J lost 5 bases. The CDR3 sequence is CASSGDSTGGSETQYF. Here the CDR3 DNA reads TGTGCCAGCTCGGGAGACTCGACAGGGGGCTCGGAGACCCAGTACTTC.

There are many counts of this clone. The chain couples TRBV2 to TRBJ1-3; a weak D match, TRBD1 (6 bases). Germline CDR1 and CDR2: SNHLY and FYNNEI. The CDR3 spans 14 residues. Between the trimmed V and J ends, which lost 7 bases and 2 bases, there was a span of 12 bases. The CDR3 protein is CASNLQGTGNTIYF. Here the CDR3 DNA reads TGTGCCAGCAATTTACAGGGTACTGGAAACACCATATATTTT.

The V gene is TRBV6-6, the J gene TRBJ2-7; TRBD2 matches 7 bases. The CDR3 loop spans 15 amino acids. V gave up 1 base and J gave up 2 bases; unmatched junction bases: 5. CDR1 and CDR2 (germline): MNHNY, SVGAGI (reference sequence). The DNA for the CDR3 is TGTGCCAGCAGTTACTTGGCGGGGGATACCTACGAGCAGTACTTC. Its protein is CASSYLAGDTYEQYF.

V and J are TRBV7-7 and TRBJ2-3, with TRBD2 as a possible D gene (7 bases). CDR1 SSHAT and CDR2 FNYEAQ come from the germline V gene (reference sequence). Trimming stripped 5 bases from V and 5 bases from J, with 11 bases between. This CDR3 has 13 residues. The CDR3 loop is CASSQGGGDTQYF. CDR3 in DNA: TGTGCCAGCAGCCAAGGGGGGGGAGATACGCAGTATTTT.

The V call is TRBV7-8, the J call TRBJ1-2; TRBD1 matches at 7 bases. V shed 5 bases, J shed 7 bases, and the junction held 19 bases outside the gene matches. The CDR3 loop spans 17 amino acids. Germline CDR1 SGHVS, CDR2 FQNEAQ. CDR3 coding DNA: TGTGCCAGCAGCCCCACGCGACGGACAGGCTTTATAGTTGGCTACACCTTC. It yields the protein CASSPTRRTGFIVGYTF.

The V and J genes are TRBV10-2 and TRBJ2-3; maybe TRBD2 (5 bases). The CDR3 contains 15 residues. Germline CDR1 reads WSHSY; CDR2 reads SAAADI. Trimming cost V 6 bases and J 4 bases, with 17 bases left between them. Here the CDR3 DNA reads TGCGCCAGCAGCGAGACCACTAGTGTCGCAGATACGCAGTATTTT. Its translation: CASSETTSVADTQYF.

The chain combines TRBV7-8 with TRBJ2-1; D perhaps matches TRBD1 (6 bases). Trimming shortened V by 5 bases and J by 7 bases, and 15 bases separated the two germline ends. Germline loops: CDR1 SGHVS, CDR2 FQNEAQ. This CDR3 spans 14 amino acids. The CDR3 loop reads CASSPPGTRNEQFF. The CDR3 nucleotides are TGTGCCAGCAGCCCCCCGGGGACAAGGAATGAGCAGTTCTTC.

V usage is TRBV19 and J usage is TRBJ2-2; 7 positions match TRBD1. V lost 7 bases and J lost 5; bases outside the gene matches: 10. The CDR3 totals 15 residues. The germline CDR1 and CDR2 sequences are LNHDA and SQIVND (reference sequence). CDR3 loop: CASMPRTGYTGELFF. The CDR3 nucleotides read TGTGCCAGTATGCCCCGGACAGGCTATACCGGGGAGCTGTTTTTT.

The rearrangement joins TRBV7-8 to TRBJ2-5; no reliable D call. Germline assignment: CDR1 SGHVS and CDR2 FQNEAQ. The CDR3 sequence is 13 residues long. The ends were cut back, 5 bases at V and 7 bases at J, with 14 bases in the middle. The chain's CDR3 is CASSPPPTGTQYF. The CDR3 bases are TGTGCCAGCAGCCCCCCACCCACGGGGACCCAGTACTTC. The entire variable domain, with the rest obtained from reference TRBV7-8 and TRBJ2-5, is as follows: GAGVSQSPRYKVAKRGQDVALRCDPISGHVSLFWYQQALGQGPEFLTYFQNEAQLDKSGLPSDRFFAERPEGSVSTLKIQRTQQEDSAVYLCASSPPPTGTQYFGPGTRLLVL.

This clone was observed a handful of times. The CDR3 sequence: CASSPQDRLRAFF. DNA for the CDR3: TGTGCCAGCTCACCACAGGACAGGCTTCGAGCTTTCTTT. The J gene is TRBJ1-1, the V gene TRBV18; 7 nucleotides line up with TRBD1. The CDR3 is 13 residues long. Germline loops: CDR1 KGHSH, CDR2 LQKENI. Trimming cost V 1 base and J 10 bases; bases outside gene matches: 6.